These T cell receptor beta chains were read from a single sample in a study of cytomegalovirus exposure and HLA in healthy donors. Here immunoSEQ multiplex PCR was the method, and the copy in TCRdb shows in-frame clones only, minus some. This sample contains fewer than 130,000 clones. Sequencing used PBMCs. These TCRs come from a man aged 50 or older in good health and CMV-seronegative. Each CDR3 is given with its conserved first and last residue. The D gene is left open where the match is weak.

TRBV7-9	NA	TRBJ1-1	TGTGCCAGCAGACCAGCTCGACAGGCCCTAAGGAACACTGAAGCTTTCTTT	CASRPARQALRNTEAFF
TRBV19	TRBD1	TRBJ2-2	TGTGCCAGTAGTATCGGACAGGGAAGGACCGGGGAGCTGTTTTTT	CASSIGQGRTGELFF
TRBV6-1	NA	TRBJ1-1	TGTGCCAGCAGTTGGGGGCATATGAACACTGAAGCTTTCTTT	CASSWGHMNTEAFF
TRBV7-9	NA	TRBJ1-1	TGTGCCAGCAGCCTCGTACAGGGTCGGGATGAAGCTTTCTTT	CASSLVQGRDEAFF
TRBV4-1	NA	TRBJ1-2	TGCGCCAGCAGCCAAGAAATAAAGCCAACAGCGGGGGGCTACACCTTC	CASSQEIKPTAGGYTF
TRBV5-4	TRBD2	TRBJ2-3	TGTGCCAGCAGCTTGGGGTCGGGGGGGCAAGATACGCAGTATTTT	CASSLGSGGQDTQYF
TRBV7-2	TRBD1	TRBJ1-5	TGTGCCAGCAGCTTAGGAGGACAGGGCACTCAGCCCCAGCATTTT	CASSLGGQGTQPQHF
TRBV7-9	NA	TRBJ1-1	TGTGCCAGCAGCTTAGTAGAGAACACTGAAGCTTTCTTT	CASSLVENTEAFF
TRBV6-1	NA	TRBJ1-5	TGTGCCAGCAGTGAATTAGGACAGAGCAATCAGCCCCAGCATTTT	CASSELGQSNQPQHF
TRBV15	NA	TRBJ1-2	TGTGCCACCAGCAGAGAAGTCATTTGGAGCAGTGCGCCTAACTATGGCTACACCTTC	CATSREVIWSSAPNYGYTF
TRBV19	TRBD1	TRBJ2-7	TGTGCCAGTAGTATTATAGGCGCAGGGGGCTTAGACGAGCAGTACTTC	CASSIIGAGGLDEQYF
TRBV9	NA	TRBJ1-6	TGTGCCAGCAGCGTAGACAACAACTCACCCCTCCACTTT	CASSVDNNSPLHF
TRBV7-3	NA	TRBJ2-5	TGTGCCAGCAGCCCAACCGGGACTTCCGGAGAGACCCAGTACTTC	CASSPTGTSGETQYF
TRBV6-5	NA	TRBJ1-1	TGTGCCAGCAGACCACAGGTGGCGCAGAACACTGAAGCTTTCTTT	CASRPQVAQNTEAFF
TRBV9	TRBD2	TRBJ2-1	TGTGCCAGCAGCATAGGCGGTAGCGGGCGATACAATGAGCAGTTCTTC	CASSIGGSGRYNEQFF
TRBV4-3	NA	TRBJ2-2	TGCGCCAGCAGCCCCACTAGGATTGCCGCCCGGGAGCTGTTTTTT	CASSPTRIAARELFF
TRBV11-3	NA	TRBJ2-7	TGTGCCAGCAGCTTACGCTGGGGGCGCGAGCAGTACTTC	CASSLRWGREQYF
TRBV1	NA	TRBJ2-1	TGCACCAGCAGCGAGCGGGAGTGGTTCTTC	CTSSEREWFF
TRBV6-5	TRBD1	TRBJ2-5	TGTGCCAGCAGCACCATGACAGGGGGCGTAGAGACCCAGTACTTC	CASSTMTGGVETQYF
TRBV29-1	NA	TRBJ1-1	TGCAGCGTTGAGCTCAGGGGACGCCGGGACACTGAAGCTTTCTTT	CSVELRGRRDTEAFF